This T cell receptor (beta chain) is drawn from a study of blood T cells in healthy people across ages. Study observations and caveats: Any conclusive comparison of naive versus antigen-experienced cells was prevented by using unsorted PBMCs. Higher diversity, along with more naive CD4+ cells, distinguished long-lived donors from aged donors.

The CDR3 runs 12 residues. The germline V gene encodes CDR1 MNHNY and CDR2 SVGAGI (reference sequence). V dropped 2 bases and J dropped 10 bases, with 11 bases sitting between them. A J-beta primer mix and a sample-barcoded 5' primer were used in a second PCR of about 7 to 12 cycles. Tags on each cDNA molecule came from a template-switch adaptor with 12 random nucleotides. TCRdb reanalysed the 5' RACE reads using MiXCR and keeps one entry per CDR3 protein. The repertoire holds about 800,000 distinct CDR3 sequences, with 25% as singletons. As for this clonotype: Its antigen is undetermined.

The same data also went into a second study, on T cells of mothers and their children. That publication notes: With the M1S primer of the second PCR, sample barcodes and 2-4 random nucleotides were added.

Sequences were obtained from blood. This clonotype was sampled from a boy younger than 18 in good health. The chain is built from TRBV6-6 and TRBJ1-1; no clear D. CDR3 in DNA: TGTGCCAGCAGTTACGCGGGGAACCGAGCTTTCTTT. Translation gives CASSYAGNRAFF.